This T cell receptor beta chain was profiled in a study of cytomegalovirus exposure and HLA in healthy donors. For the study at large: Membership in the Caucasian-associated ancestry cluster was found for 75% to 90% of almost 400 genotyped donors.

Regarding the study as a whole: One cluster of highly shared sequence variants probably arose as a sequencing artifact. Cytomegalovirus association was assigned to over 150 TCR beta chains.

60 Vbeta and 13 Jbeta primers were used in PCR. Libraries were prepared by immunoSEQ multiplex PCR; TCRdb keeps only in-frame clonotypes and omits some of them. Its clone listing holds approximately 120,000 clones. As to this clone: What it binds is not known. Other DNA sequences within the sample encode an identical CDR3.

Trimming pared 0 bases from V and 7 bases from J, leaving 7 bases between. The germline CDR1 and CDR2 sequences are SEHNR and FQNEAQ (reference sequence). The CDR3 runs to 13 residues. The chain couples TRBV7-9 to TRBJ2-1, with a possible D match to TRBD1 (6 bases). Material for sequencing was PBMCs. This receptor was identified in a woman aged 55-70 years in good health and CMV-seronegative. The CDR3 loop is CASSLAGTNEQFF. The DNA of the CDR3 is TGTGCCAGCAGCTTAGCAGGGACAAATGAGCAGTTCTTC.